The clone carrying this T cell receptor beta chain was seen a few times. The sample belongs to a study of T cells after yellow fever vaccination. This CDR3 has 13 residues. With 6 bases removed from V and 1 base from J, the gap between germline ends came to 9 bases. TCRdb ran MiXCR on the 5' RACE reads and lists one entry per CDR3 protein. The table includes about 130,000 distinct CDR3 sequences, 8.9% detected once. The origin of this receptor is a man aged 18-30 years who received the YFV17D yellow fever vaccine. The gene calls are TRBV12-3 or TRBV12-4 and TRBJ2-5; D remains ambiguous. Here the sequenced sample was CD8+ T cells sorted from PBMCs, taken on the day of the yellow fever booster vaccination. CDR3 DNA sequence: TGTGCCAGCAGCTTACGCGTCCAAGAGACCCAGTACTTC. Translating it yields CASSLRVQETQYF.